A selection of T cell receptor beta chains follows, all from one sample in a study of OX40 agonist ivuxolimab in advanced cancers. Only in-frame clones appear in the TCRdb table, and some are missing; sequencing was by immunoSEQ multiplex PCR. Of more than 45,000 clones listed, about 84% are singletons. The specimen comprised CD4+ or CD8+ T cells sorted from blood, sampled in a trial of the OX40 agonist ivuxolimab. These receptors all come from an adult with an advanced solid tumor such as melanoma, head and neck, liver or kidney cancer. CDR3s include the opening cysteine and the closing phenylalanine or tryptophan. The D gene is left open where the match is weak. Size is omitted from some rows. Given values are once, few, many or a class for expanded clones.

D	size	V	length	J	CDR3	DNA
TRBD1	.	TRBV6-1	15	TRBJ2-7	CASSEAAGGPHEQYF	TGTGCCAGCAGTGAAGCAGCAGGGGGCCCCCACGAGCAGTACTTC
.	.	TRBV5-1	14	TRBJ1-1	CASSLGGGDTEAFF	TGCGCCAGCAGCTTGGGCGGGGGAGACACTGAAGCTTTCTTT
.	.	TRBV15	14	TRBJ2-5	CATSRGQGQETQYF	TGTGCCACCAGCAGAGGCCAGGGCCAAGAGACCCAGTACTTC
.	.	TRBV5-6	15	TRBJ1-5	CASSWETGFNQPQHF	TGTGCCAGCAGCTGGGAAACAGGGTTCAATCAGCCCCAGCATTTT
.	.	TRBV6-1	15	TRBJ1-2	CASSEAALSGYGYTF	TGTGCCAGCAGTGAAGCCGCTCTAAGCGGCTATGGCTACACCTTC
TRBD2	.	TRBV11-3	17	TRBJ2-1	CASSLGGSGGSYNEQFF	TGTGCCAGCAGCTTAGGGGGTAGCGGGGGAAGCTACAATGAGCAGTTCTTC
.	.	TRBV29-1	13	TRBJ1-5	CSVVGGYNQPQHF	TGCAGCGTTGTGGGGGGTTACAATCAGCCCCAGCATTTT
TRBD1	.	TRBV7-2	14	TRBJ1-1	CASSFGQGGTEAFF	TGTGCCAGCAGCTTCGGACAGGGCGGCACTGAAGCTTTCTTT
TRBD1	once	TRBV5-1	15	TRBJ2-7	CASSGGTGGTYEQYF	TGCGCCAGCAGCGGGGGGACAGGGGGAACCTACGAGCAGTACTTC
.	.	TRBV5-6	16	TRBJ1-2	CASSLWAGPGLQGYTF	TGTGCCAGCAGCTTGTGGGCCGGGCCCGGATTGCAGGGCTACACCTTC
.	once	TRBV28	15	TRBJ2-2	CASSLPQGGAGELFF	TGTGCCAGCAGTCTCCCACAGGGCGGTGCCGGGGAGCTGTTTTTT
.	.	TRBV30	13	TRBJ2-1	CAWVRRMNNEQFF	TGTGCCTGGGTGAGGCGGATGAACAATGAGCAGTTCTTC